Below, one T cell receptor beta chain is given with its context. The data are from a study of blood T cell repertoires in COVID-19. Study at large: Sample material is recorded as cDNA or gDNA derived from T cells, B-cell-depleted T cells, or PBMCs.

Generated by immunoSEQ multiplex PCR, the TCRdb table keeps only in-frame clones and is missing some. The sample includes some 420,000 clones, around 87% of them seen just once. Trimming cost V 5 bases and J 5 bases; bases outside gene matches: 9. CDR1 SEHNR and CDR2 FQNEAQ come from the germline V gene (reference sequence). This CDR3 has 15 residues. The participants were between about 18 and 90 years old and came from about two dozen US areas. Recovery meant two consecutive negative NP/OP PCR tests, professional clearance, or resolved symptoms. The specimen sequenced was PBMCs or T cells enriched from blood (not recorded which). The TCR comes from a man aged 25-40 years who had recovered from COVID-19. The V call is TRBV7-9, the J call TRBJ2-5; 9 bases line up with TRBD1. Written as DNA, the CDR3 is TGTGCCAGCAGCCCCGGGACAGGGTTAGTGGAGACCCAGTACTTC. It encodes CASSPGTGLVETQYF.